These T cell receptor beta chains were read from a single sample in a study of shared clonotypes between healthy human individuals. Here immunoSEQ multiplex PCR was the method, and the copy in TCRdb shows in-frame clones only, minus some. The table has roughly 1 million clones, about 75% seen once. The sequencing sample was made of memory CD4+ T cells sorted from blood. The source is a man between 18 and 35 years old in good health. CDR3s include the opening cysteine and the closing phenylalanine or tryptophan. The D gene is left open where the match is weak. Clone size appears in some rows only: once, few, many, or a class for an expanded clone.

J,size,D,V,DNA,CDR3
TRBJ2-5,-,-,TRBV7-9,TGTGCCAGCAGCTTACCAAAAACGGAGACCCAGTACTTC,CASSLPKTETQYF
TRBJ2-2,-,TRBD1,TRBV5-4,TGTGCCAGCAGCGCCGGGACAGAGGGCACCGGGGAGCTGTTTTTT,CASSAGTEGTGELFF
TRBJ2-3,few,-,TRBV9,TGTGCCAGCAGCCCTTGGGGCGGGGCAGATACGCAGTATTTT,CASSPWGGADTQYF
TRBJ2-3,-,TRBD1,TRBV11-3,TGTGCCAGCAGCTTAGGGTCCGGGACAGTACTCGCAGATACGCAGTATTTT,CASSLGSGTVLADTQYF
TRBJ1-5,-,-,TRBV6-6,TGTGCCAGCAGTTACTCAGGGGGGGAGAATCAGCCCCAGCATTTT,CASSYSGGENQPQHF
TRBJ2-7,-,-,TRBV5-1,TGCGCCAGCAGCCCCGGAGCAGGGGTCTACGAGCAGTACTTC,CASSPGAGVYEQYF
TRBJ2-1,-,-,TRBV28,TGTGCCAGCAGTCCCCATCTCGATGCGGGGCGGTTCTTC,CASSPHLDAGRFF
TRBJ2-1,-,-,TRBV10-1,TGCGCCAGCAGTAACGACAGGACCGGGGGCAATGAGCAGTTCTTC,CASSNDRTGGNEQFF
TRBJ2-7,-,TRBD2,TRBV10-2,TGCGCCAGCAGTGAGCGGCTAGCGGGAGGGAGGGGGCAGTACTTC,CASSERLAGGRGQYF
TRBJ2-1,-,TRBD2,TRBV29-1,TGCAGCGTTGCCCCCCGTCTAGCGGGAGAGATCTATGAGCAGTTCTTC,CSVAPRLAGEIYEQFF
TRBJ2-7,-,-,TRBV10-1,TGCGCCAGCAGTGATCCGGGTCGGGGGTACGAGCAGTACTTC,CASSDPGRGYEQYF
TRBJ1-3,-,-,TRBV11-2,TGTGCCAGCAGTCCAAGGGGCCCTGGAAACACCATATATTTT,CASSPRGPGNTIYF
TRBJ2-7,once,TRBD1,TRBV30,TGTGCCTGGACCCTGACAGGGGGCCGGGGGAACTTC,CAWTLTGGRGNF
TRBJ2-5,-,-,TRBV7-2,TGTGCCAGCAGCGACCCTTTCGGTCACCAAGAGACCCAGTACTTC,CASSDPFGHQETQYF
TRBJ2-3,-,-,TRBV28,TGTGCCAGCAGCAAGAACACAGATACGCAGTATTTT,CASSKNTDTQYF
TRBJ2-1,few,-,TRBV30,TGTGCCTGGACTGCGGCGTCGCCACTCGTTAATGAGCAGTTCTTC,CAWTAASPLVNEQFF
TRBJ2-3,-,TRBD2,TRBV27,TGTGCCAGCAGTCCACTAACTAGCGGGGGGGATACGCAGTATTTT,CASSPLTSGGDTQYF
TRBJ1-1,once,-,TRBV2,TGTGCCAGCAGTCGGGAGAGCTCGAACACTGAAGCTTTCTTT,CASSRESSNTEAFF
TRBJ2-7,-,TRBD2,TRBV7-2,TGTGCCAGCAGCTTATTTGCGGGAGCTAGGTACGAGCAGTACTTC,CASSLFAGARYEQYF